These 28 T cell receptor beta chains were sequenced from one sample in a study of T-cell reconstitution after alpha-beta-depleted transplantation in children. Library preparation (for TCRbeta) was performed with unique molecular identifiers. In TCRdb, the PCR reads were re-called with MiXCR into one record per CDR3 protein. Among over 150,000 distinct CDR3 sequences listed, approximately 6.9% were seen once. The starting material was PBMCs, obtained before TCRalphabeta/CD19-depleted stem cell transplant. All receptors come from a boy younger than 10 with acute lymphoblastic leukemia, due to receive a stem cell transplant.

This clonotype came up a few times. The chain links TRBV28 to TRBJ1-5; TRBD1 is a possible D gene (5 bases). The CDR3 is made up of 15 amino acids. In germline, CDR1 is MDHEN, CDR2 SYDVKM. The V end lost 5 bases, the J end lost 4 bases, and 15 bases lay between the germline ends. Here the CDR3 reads CASSPDGGPNQPQHF. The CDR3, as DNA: TGTGCCAGCAGTCCCGACGGGGGTCCAAATCAGCCCCAGCATTTT.

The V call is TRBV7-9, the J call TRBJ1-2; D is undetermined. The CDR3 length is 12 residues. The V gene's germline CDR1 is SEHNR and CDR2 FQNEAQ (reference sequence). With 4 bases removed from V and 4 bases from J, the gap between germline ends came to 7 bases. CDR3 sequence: CASSSDPYGYTF. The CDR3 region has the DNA TGTGCCAGCAGCTCCGACCCCTATGGCTACACCTTC. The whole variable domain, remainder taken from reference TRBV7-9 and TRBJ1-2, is DTGVSQNPRHKITKRGQNVTFRCDPISEHNRLYWYRQTLGQGPEFLTYFQNEAQLEKSRLLSDRFSAERPKGSFSTLEIQRTEQGDSAMYLCASSSDPYGYTFGSGTRLTVV.

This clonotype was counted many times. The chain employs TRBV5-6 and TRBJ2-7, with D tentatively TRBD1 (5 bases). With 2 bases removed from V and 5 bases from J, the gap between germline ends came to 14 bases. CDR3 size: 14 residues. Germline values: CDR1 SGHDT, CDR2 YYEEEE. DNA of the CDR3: TGTGCCAGCAGCTTTTTGCAGGGAATCAACGAGCAGTACTTC. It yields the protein CASSFLQGINEQYF.

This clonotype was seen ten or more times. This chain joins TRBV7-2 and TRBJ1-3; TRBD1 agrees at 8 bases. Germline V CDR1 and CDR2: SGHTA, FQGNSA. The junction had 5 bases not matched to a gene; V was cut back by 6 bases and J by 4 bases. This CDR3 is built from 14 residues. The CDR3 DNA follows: TGTGCCAGCAGGGTGGACAGGGAGGGAAACACCATATATTTT. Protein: CASRVDREGNTIYF.

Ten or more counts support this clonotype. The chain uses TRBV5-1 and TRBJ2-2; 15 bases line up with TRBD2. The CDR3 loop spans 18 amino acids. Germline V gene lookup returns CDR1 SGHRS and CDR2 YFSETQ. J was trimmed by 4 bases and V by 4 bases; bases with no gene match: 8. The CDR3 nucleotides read TGCGCCAGCAGCCTAGGACTAGCGGGGGGGACTGCCACCGGGGAGCTGTTTTTT. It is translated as CASSLGLAGGTATGELFF.

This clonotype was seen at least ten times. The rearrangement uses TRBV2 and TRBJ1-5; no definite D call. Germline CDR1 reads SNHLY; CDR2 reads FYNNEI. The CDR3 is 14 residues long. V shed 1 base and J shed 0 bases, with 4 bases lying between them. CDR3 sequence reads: CASSEGYSNQPQHF. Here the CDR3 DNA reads TGTGCCAGCAGTGAAGGATATAGCAATCAGCCCCAGCATTTT.

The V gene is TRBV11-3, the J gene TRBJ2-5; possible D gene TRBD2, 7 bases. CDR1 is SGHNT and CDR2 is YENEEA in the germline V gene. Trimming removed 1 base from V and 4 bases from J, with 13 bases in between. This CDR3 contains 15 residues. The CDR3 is CASSLARGGPETQYF. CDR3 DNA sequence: TGTGCCAGCAGCTTAGCCAGGGGAGGGCCAGAGACCCAGTACTTC. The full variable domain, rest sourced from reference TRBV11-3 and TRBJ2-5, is EAGVVQSPRYKIIEKKQPVAFWCNPISGHNTLYWYLQNLGQGPELLIRYENEEAVDDSQLPKDRFSAERLKGVDSTLKIQPAELGDSAVYLCASSLARGGPETQYFGPGTRLLVL.

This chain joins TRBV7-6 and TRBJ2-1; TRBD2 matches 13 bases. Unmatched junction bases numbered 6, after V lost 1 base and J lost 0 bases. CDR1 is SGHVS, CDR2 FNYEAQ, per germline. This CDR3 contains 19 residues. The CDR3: CASSLELAGGPYSYNEQFF. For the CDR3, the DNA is TGTGCCAGCAGCTTAGAACTAGCGGGAGGGCCTTACTCCTACAATGAGCAGTTCTTC.

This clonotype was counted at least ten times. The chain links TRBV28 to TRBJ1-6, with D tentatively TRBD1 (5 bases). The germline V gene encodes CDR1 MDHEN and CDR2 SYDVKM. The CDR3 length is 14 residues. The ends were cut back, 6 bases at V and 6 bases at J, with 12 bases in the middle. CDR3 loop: CASSRRQSNSPLHF. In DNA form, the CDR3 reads TGTGCCAGCAGCCGCCGACAGAGTAATTCACCCCTCCACTTT. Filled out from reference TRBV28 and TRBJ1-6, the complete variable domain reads DVKVTQSSRYLVKRTGEKVFLECVQDMDHENMFWYRQDPGLGLRLIYFSYDVKMKEKGDIPEGYSVSREKKERFSLILESASTNQTSMYLCASSRRQSNSPLHFGNGTRLTVT.

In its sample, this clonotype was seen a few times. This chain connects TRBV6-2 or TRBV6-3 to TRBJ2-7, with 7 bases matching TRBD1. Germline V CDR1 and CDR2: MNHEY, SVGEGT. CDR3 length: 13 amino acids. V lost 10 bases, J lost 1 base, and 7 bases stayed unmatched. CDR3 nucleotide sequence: TGTGCCACCGAGGGGGCGATTTCCTACGAGCAGTACTTC. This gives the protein CATEGAISYEQYF.

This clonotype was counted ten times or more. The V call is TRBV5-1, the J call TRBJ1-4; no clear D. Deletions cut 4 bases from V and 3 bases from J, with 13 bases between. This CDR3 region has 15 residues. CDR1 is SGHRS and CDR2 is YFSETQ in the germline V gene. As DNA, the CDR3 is TGCGCCAGCAGCATCGAGGGTGGGCCTAATGAAAAACTGTTTTTT. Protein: CASSIEGGPNEKLFF.

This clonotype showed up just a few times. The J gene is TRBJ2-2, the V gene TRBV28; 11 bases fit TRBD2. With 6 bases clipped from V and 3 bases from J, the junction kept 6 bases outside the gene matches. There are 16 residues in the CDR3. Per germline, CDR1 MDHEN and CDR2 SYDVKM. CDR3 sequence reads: CASRDTSGGDTGELFF. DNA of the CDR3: TGTGCCAGCAGAGACACTAGCGGGGGCGACACCGGGGAGCTGTTTTTT.

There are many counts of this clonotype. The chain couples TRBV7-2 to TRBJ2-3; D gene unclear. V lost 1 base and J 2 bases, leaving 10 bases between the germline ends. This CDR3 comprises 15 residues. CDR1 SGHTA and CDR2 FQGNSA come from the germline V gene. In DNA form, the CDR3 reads TGTGCCAGCAGCTTAGAACTAACCCCCACAGATACGCAGTATTTT. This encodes CASSLELTPTDTQYF.

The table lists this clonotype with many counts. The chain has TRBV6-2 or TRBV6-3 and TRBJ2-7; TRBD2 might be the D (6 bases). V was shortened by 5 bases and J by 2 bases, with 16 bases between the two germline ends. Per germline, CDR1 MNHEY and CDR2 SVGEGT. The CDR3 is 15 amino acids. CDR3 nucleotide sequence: TGTGCCAGCAGTCATCGAGGGACTTTCACCTACGAGCAGTACTTC. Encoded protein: CASSHRGTFTYEQYF.

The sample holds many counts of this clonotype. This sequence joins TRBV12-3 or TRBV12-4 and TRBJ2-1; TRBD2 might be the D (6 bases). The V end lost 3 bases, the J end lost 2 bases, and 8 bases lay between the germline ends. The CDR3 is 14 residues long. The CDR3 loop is CASSFSGPYNEQFF. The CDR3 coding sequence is TGTGCCAGCAGTTTTAGCGGTCCCTACAATGAGCAGTTCTTC.

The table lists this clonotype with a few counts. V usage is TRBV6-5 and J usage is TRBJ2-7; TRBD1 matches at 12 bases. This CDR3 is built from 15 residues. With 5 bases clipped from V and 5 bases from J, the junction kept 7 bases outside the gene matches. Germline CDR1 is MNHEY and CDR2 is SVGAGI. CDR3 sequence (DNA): TGTGCCAGCAGTACTCCGGGACAGGGGGCCCACGAGCAGTACTTC. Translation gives CASSTPGQGAHEQYF.

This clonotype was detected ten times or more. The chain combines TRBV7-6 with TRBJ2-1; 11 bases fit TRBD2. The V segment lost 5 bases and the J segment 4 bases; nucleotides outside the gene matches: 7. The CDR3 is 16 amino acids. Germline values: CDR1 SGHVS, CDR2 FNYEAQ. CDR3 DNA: TGTGCCAGCAGCCAATTCCTAGCGGGGGGTTACAATGAGCAGTTCTTC. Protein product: CASSQFLAGGYNEQFF.

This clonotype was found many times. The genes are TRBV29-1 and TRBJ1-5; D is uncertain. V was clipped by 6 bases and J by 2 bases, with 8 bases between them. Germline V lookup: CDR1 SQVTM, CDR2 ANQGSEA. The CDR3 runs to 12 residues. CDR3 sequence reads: CSVTSGNQPQHF. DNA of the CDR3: TGCAGCGTAACTTCCGGCAATCAGCCCCAGCATTTT.

CDR3 bases: TGCAGCGTCGCACCCAGGGGCCCTGGGGCCAACGTCCTGACTTTC. It translates to CSVAPRGPGANVLTF. The chain couples TRBV29-1 to TRBJ2-6, with D perhaps TRBD1 (6 bases). Trimming cost V 6 bases and J 2 bases, with 14 bases left between them. The germline gives CDR1 SQVTM, CDR2 ANQGSEA. CDR3 length: 15 amino acids.

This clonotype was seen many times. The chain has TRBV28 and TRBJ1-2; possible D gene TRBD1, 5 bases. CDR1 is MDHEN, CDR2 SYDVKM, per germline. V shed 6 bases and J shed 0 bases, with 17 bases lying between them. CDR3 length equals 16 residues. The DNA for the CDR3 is TGTGCCAGCAGCCCAGGAGGGGAACCTGCTAACTATGGCTACACCTTC. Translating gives CASSPGGEPANYGYTF.

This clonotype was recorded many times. Written as DNA, the CDR3 is TGTGCCAGCAGCGAGACAGGGGATTACACAGATACGCAGTATTTT. Translated, it gives CASSETGDYTDTQYF. The J gene is TRBJ2-3, the V gene TRBV12-3 or TRBV12-4; 8 bases line up with TRBD1. The CDR3 is 15 amino acids. Losses at the gene ends were 6 bases for V and 2 bases for J; bases not matched to a gene: 7.

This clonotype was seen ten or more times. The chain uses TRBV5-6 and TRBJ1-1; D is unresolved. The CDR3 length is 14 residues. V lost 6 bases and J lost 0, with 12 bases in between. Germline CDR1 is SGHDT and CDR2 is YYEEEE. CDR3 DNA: TGTGCCAGCAAAACTTCAGGCCTGAACACTGAAGCTTTCTTT. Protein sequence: CASKTSGLNTEAFF.

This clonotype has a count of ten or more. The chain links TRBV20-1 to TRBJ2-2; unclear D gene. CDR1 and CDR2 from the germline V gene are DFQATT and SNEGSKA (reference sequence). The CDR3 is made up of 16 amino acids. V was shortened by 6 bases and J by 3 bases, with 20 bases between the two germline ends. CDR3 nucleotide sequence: TGCAGTGCACCCCGCCTAGGATCTACAGACACCGGGGAGCTGTTTTTT. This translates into CSAPRLGSTDTGELFF.

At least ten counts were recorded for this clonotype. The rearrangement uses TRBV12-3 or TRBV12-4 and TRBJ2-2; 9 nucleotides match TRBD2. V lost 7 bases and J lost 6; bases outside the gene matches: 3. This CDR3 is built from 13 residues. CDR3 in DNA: TGTGCCAGCACTCTAGCGGGATCCGGGGAGCTGTTTTTT. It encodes CASTLAGSGELFF.

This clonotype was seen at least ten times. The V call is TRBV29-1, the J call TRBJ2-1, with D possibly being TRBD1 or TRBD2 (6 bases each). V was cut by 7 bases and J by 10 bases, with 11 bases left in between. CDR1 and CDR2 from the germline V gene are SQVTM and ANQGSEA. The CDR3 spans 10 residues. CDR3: CSAGATEQFF. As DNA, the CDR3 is TGCAGCGCGGGGGCCACGGAGCAGTTCTTC.

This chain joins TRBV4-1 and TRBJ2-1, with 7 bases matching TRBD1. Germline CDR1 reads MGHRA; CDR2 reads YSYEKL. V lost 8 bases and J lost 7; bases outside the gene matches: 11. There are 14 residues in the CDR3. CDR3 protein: CASADRAVGNEQFF. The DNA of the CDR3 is TGCGCCAGCGCTGACAGGGCTGTGGGAAATGAGCAGTTCTTC.

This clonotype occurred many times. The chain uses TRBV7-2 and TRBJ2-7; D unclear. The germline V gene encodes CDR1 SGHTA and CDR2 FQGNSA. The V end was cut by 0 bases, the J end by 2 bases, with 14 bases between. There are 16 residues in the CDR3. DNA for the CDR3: TGTGCCAGCAGCTTAGCGGGTGTACCTCATACCTACGAGCAGTACTTC. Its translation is CASSLAGVPHTYEQYF.

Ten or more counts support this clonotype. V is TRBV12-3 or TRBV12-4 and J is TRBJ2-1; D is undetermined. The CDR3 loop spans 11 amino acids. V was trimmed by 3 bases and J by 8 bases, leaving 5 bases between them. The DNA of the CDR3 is TGTGCCAGCAGTTTTCAGTATGAGCAGTTCTTC. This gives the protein CASSFQYEQFF.